These T cell receptor beta chains were read from a single sample in a study of blood T cells in healthy people across ages. MiXCR, run by TCRdb on the 5' RACE reads, gives a single entry per CDR3 protein. The sample has more than 650,000 distinct CDR3 sequences, roughly 53% seen once. Sequencing was performed on blood. The receptor set was obtained from a man older than 75 in good health. Both conserved end residues are part of each CDR3. Fields, in order: D gene, V gene, clone size, J gene, CDR3 protein, CDR3 DNA. D genes are given only for firm matches. The size field is filled for only some rows; it gives once, few, many or a size class.

D: NA; V: TRBV20-1; size: NA; J: TRBJ2-3; CDR3: CSAFRGGTDTQYF; DNA: TGCAGTGCTTTCAGGGGAGGCACAGATACGCAGTATTTT
D: NA; V: TRBV20-1; size: many; J: TRBJ2-1; CDR3: CSALSGSSPEQFF; DNA: TGCAGTGCATTGAGCGGGTCCTCCCCTGAGCAGTTCTTC
D: TRBD2; V: TRBV7-2; size: NA; J: TRBJ2-3; CDR3: CASSLRLAGASDTQYF; DNA: TGTGCCAGCAGCTTGAGGCTAGCGGGCGCTTCAGATACGCAGTATTTT
D: TRBD1; V: TRBV29-1; size: NA; J: TRBJ2-1; CDR3: CSVGGTGPFNEQFF; DNA: TGCAGCGTTGGGGGGACAGGGCCTTTCAATGAGCAGTTCTTC
D: TRBD2; V: TRBV27; size: NA; J: TRBJ2-1; CDR3: CASRGLAGGREQFF; DNA: TGTGCCAGCAGGGGACTAGCGGGAGGACGTGAGCAGTTCTTC
D: NA; V: TRBV6-2/TRBV6-3; size: NA; J: TRBJ2-6; CDR3: CASSYTDQGLWTNVLTF; DNA: TGTGCCAGCAGTTACACCGATCAGGGATTATGGACCAACGTCCTGACTTTC
D: NA; V: TRBV29-1; size: NA; J: TRBJ2-7; CDR3: CSALGGAMVEQYF; DNA: TGCAGCGCCCTGGGGGGGGCGATGGTCGAGCAGTACTTC
D: NA; V: TRBV20-1; size: NA; J: TRBJ2-5; CDR3: CGAQGETQYF; DNA: TGCGGTGCCCAAGGAGAGACCCAGTACTTC
D: NA; V: TRBV6-2/TRBV6-3; size: few; J: TRBJ2-2; CDR3: CASSPLEPGELFF; DNA: TGTGCCAGCAGCCCACTCGAGCCCGGGGAGCTGTTTTTT
D: NA; V: TRBV2; size: NA; J: TRBJ2-5; CDR3: CASRQGGETQYF; DNA: TGTGCCAGCAGACAGGGAGGGGAGACCCAGTACTTC
D: NA; V: TRBV15; size: few; J: TRBJ2-7; CDR3: CATSRGNSYEQYF; DNA: TGTGCCACCAGCAGAGGGAATAGCTACGAGCAGTACTTC
D: TRBD1; V: TRBV7-2; size: few; J: TRBJ1-1; CDR3: CASSQTGYTEAFF; DNA: TGTGCCAGCAGCCAGACAGGGTACACTGAAGCTTTCTTT
D: NA; V: TRBV29-1; size: few; J: TRBJ2-3; CDR3: CSVEGQGTYTQYF; DNA: TGCAGCGTTGAAGGGCAGGGCACATATACGCAGTATTTT
D: NA; V: TRBV27; size: NA; J: TRBJ2-7; CDR3: CASSLTEHYEQYF; DNA: TGTGCCAGCAGTTTAACGGAGCACTACGAGCAGTACTTC
D: NA; V: TRBV5-1; size: NA; J: TRBJ2-1; CDR3: CASQRQGPYNEQFF; DNA: TGCGCCAGCCAGAGGCAGGGGCCCTACAATGAGCAGTTCTTC